These 17 T cell receptor beta chains were sequenced from one sample in a study of lymphopenia after photon versus proton radiotherapy. Sequencing used immunoSEQ multiplex PCR; TCRdb keeps in-frame clones, though not all of them. Here the sample spans about 64,000 clones, approximately 90% being singletons. The source material was peripheral blood, sampled from a patient treated with proton-based radiotherapy. These receptors were collected from a man of 80 years or more with esophageal cancer.

The chain recombines TRBV9 with TRBJ2-2; D is perhaps TRBD1 (6 bases). Germline CDR1 reads SGDLS; CDR2 reads YYNGEE. V lost 2 bases, J lost 4 bases, and 9 bases lay in between. The CDR3 has 14 residues. CDR3: CASSVFRGTGELFF. The CDR3 DNA reads as TGTGCCAGCAGCGTTTTCAGGGGCACCGGGGAGCTGTTTTTT.

The V call is TRBV7-9, the J call TRBJ1-5; D possibly corresponds to TRBD1 (5 bases). Germline assignment: CDR1 SEHNR and CDR2 FQNEAQ (reference sequence). The CDR3 runs to 15 residues. The V gene lost 3 bases and the J gene lost 8 bases, with 17 bases spanning the gap. The CDR3 reads CASSFGAGGDEPQHF. CDR3 coding DNA: TGTGCCAGCAGCTTCGGGGCCGGGGGGGATGAGCCCCAGCATTTT.

This rearrangement joins TRBV7-2 to TRBJ2-3; TRBD1 agrees at 7 bases. This CDR3 has 14 amino acids. Losses at the gene ends were 3 bases for V and 3 bases for J; bases not matched to a gene: 3. The germline V gene encodes CDR1 SGHTA and CDR2 FQGNSA. In DNA, the CDR3 is TGTGCCAGCAGCTTGGACAGGTCTACAGATACGCAGTATTTT. It encodes CASSLDRSTDTQYF.

This clone appeared once. The chain has TRBV12-5 and TRBJ1-5; TRBD1 might be the D (5 bases). Trimming cost V 3 bases and J 7 bases, with 10 bases left between them. CDR1 and CDR2 from the germline V gene are LGHNT and FRNRAP. The CDR3 consists of 13 residues. The CDR3 is CASGLGVDQPQHF. CDR3 sequence (DNA): TGTGCTAGTGGTTTAGGGGTGGACCAGCCCCAGCATTTT.

The genes are TRBV19 and TRBJ2-2; D gene ambiguous. CDR3 length: 15 residues. Germline-derived CDR1 and CDR2 are LNHDA and SQIVND (reference sequence). V dropped 2 bases and J dropped 0 bases, with 7 bases sitting between them. The CDR3 region is CASSITAANTGELFF. CDR3 nucleotides: TGTGCCAGTAGTATAACAGCTGCGAACACCGGGGAGCTGTTTTTT.

The chain is built from TRBV6-1 and TRBJ1-1, with 8 bases aligning to TRBD1. Germline CDR1 MNHNS, CDR2 SASEGT. The CDR3 is 19 residues long. V was pared by 1 base and J by 0 bases, with 13 bases of the junction left unmatched. The CDR3 DNA reads TGTGCCAGCAGTGAAGGGCGTAGGGGCAGGGGGCTAATGAACACTGAAGCTTTCTTT. It is translated as CASSEGRRGRGLMNTEAFF.

V and J are TRBV4-1 and TRBJ1-1, with no clear D. The ends were cut back, 4 bases at V and 10 bases at J, with 16 bases in the middle. There are 13 residues in the CDR3. Germline V gene sequence: CDR1 MGHRA, CDR2 YSYEKL. CDR3 DNA: TGCGCCAGCAGCCCATACTTAAACTTGGGAGCTTTCTTT. Amino acids: CASSPYLNLGAFF.

This chain uses TRBV4-3 with TRBJ2-7; 8 nucleotides match TRBD2. After removal of 1 base from V and 1 base from J, the junction contained 3 bases not matched to a gene. Looked up from germline, CDR1 is LGHNA and CDR2 is YSLEER. The CDR3 is made up of 15 amino acids. The CDR3 loop is CASSQGPGGSYEQYF. The CDR3 DNA reads as TGCGCCAGCAGCCAAGGCCCGGGAGGGTCCTACGAGCAGTACTTC.

This chain links TRBV4-3 with TRBJ2-7, with TRBD2 identical over 9 bases. CDR1 is LGHNA and CDR2 is YSLEER in the germline V gene. This CDR3 spans 15 amino acids. J gave up 6 bases and V 1 base, and 7 bases lay outside the gene matches. The CDR3 DNA is TGCGCCAGCAGCCAAGCGGCTAGCGGGATCTCCGAGCAGTACTTC. Translated, it gives CASSQAASGISEQYF.

Worth noting for this clone: The same CDR3 can be traced to other DNA sequences in this sample. The V and J genes are TRBV5-1 and TRBJ2-5; D unresolved. V lost 2 bases and J lost 2, with 4 bases in between. The CDR3 is 12 amino acids. Germline CDR1 SGHRS, CDR2 YFSETQ. The CDR3 loop is CASSFGQETQYF. The CDR3, as DNA: TGCGCCAGCAGCTTTGGGCAAGAGACCCAGTACTTC.

The chain has TRBV2 and TRBJ1-2; D possibly corresponds to TRBD1 (5 bases). The V end was cut by 5 bases, the J end by 5 bases, with 18 bases between. From germline, CDR1 is SNHLY and CDR2 FYNNEI. The CDR3 has 15 residues. The CDR3 loop is CASSRMIPQGYGYTF. CDR3 DNA sequence: TGTGCCAGCAGTAGAATGATTCCGCAGGGTTATGGCTACACCTTC.

The chain recombines TRBV29-1 with TRBJ1-1; tentative D call: TRBD1 (6 bases). The V gene lost 7 bases and the J gene lost 1 base, with 13 bases spanning the gap. Germline CDR1 is SQVTM and CDR2 is ANQGSEA. The CDR3 is 13 residues long. In DNA, the CDR3 is TGCAGCGCTACGACAGGAGGGAACACTGAAGCTTTCTTT. Translating gives CSATTGGNTEAFF.

The J gene is TRBJ2-1, the V gene TRBV19; TRBD2 aligns across 8 bases. The CDR3 spans 17 residues. V shed 1 base, J shed 4 bases, and the junction held 9 bases outside the gene matches. Germline V gene data show CDR1 as LNHDA and CDR2 as SQIVND (reference sequence). The CDR3 loop reads CASSIAALAGGYNEQFF. In nucleotides, the CDR3 is TGTGCCAGTAGTATAGCGGCCCTAGCGGGCGGATACAATGAGCAGTTCTTC.

This clone came up a few times. The chain employs TRBV6-5 and TRBJ1-6; no firm D call. The germline V gene has CDR1 MNHEY and CDR2 SVGAGI. V shed 5 bases and J shed 8 bases, with 7 bases lying between them. This CDR3 is 12 amino acids long. The CDR3 DNA reads as TGTGCCAGCAGTGCCTTGGATTCACCCCTCCACTTT. Residues: CASSALDSPLHF.

This chain links TRBV30 with TRBJ2-7; no clear D gene. Trimming cost V 4 bases and J 1 base, with 14 bases left between them. Germline-derived CDR1 and CDR2 are GTSNPN and SVGIG (reference sequence). The CDR3 is 14 residues long. The CDR3 loop reads CAWTISGPSYEQYF. As DNA, the CDR3 is TGTGCCTGGACAATCTCCGGGCCATCCTACGAGCAGTACTTC.

With regard to this clone: A much larger clone lies a single base off, so this may be a read error. Other DNA sequences of this sample code for an identical CDR3. The rearrangement joins TRBV7-2 to TRBJ1-2, with D uncertain. The CDR3 contains 15 residues. Trimming cost V 0 bases and J 8 bases, with 16 bases left between them. Germline CDR1 reads SGHTA; CDR2 reads FQGNSA. As DNA, the CDR3 is TGTGCCAGCAGCTTAGCCCTGTCTGGGCAGGAGGGCTACACCTTC. Translated, it gives CASSLALSGQEGYTF.

J is TRBJ2-7 and V is TRBV6-1; a possible D gene is TRBD2 (6 bases). V was pared by 3 bases and J by 4 bases, with 16 bases between. CDR1 and CDR2 (germline): MNHNS, SASEGT. The CDR3 runs to 15 residues. The CDR3: CASSEGSSGLYEQYF. The DNA for the CDR3 is TGTGCCAGCAGTGAGGGTAGTAGCGGTCTTTACGAGCAGTACTTC.